This TCR beta chain was sequenced for a study of technical replicates of blood from a few donors. Trimming took 3 bases from V and 1 from J; bases not matched to a gene: 1. The germline CDR1 and CDR2 sequences are MNHNS and SASEGT. This CDR3 is 16 amino acids long. The repertoire was sequenced with immunoSEQ multiplex PCR; TCRdb's copy has only in-frame clones and lacks some. The data hold about 60,000 clones, with about 88% observed a single time. The origin of this receptor is a human donor in good health. Some clones in this sample may be carry-over from other donors' samples. The V gene is TRBV6-1, the J gene TRBJ2-1; 12 bases map to TRBD2. Sequenced material: PBMCs. The CDR3 region has the DNA TGTGCCAGCAGTGAGCTAGCGGGAGGGTCCTACAATGAGCAGTTCTTC. Residues: CASSELAGGSYNEQFF.